A single sample is the source of the 30 T cell receptor beta chains below, sequenced in a study of blood T cells in healthy people across ages. A second PCR of 7 to 11 cycles used a sample-barcoded 5' primer and a J-beta primer mix. A single record per CDR3 protein comes from TCRdb applying MiXCR to the 5' RACE reads. The sample holds approximately 1,000,000 distinct CDR3 sequences; 30% to 40% are singletons and the top ten take under 15%. The sample was blood. The receptors stem from a man aged 18 to 29 in good health.

Worth noting for this clonotype: A much more abundant neighbour one base away suggests this may be a read error. The chain is built from TRBV7-2 and TRBJ2-2; D ambiguous. The CDR3 spans 11 residues. Per the germline V gene, CDR1 is SGHTA and CDR2 is FQGNSA. The V gene lost 7 bases and the J gene lost 1 base, with 1 base spanning the gap. The CDR3 coding sequence is TGTGCCAGCATGAACACCGGGGAGCTGTTTTTT. Protein sequence: CASMNTGELFF.

This clonotype was picked up a small number of times. This chain joins TRBV29-1 and TRBJ2-7, with 8 bases that match TRBD1. The CDR3 spans 12 residues. CDR1 is SQVTM, CDR2 ANQGSEA, per germline. After removal of 8 bases from V and 1 base from J, the junction contained 4 bases not matched to a gene. CDR3 coding DNA: TGCAGCATACGGACAGGGTCCTACGAGCAGTACTTC. Translation gives CSIRTGSYEQYF.

A word on this clonotype: The junction departs from germline at one end; a sequencing error may be responsible. The V and J genes are TRBV4-2 and TRBJ2-1; D is uncertain. Germline V lookup: CDR1 LGHNA, CDR2 YNFKEQ. This CDR3 has 15 residues. CDR3 coding DNA: TGTACCAGCAGCCATGTGTCCGGCTCCTACAATGAGCAGTTCTTC. It specifies CTSSHVSGSYNEQFF.

This clonotype has more than one count but fewer than ten. This sequence joins TRBV20-1 and TRBJ2-7; perhaps TRBD2 as D (5 bases). From germline, CDR1 is DFQATT and CDR2 SNEGSKA (reference sequence). The V end was cut by 6 bases, the J end by 5 bases, with 17 bases between. The CDR3 is 13 amino acids. CDR3 DNA sequence: TGCAGTGCCCATCGAGGGCAGAACGACGAGCAGTACTTC. This translates into CSAHRGQNDEQYF.

The table lists this clonotype with a count of one. The chain couples TRBV3-1 to TRBJ1-1, with a possible D match to TRBD1 (5 bases). CDR1 and CDR2 (germline): LGHDT, YNNKEL (reference sequence). V dropped 4 bases and J dropped 1 base, with 13 bases sitting between them. The CDR3 consists of 15 residues. CDR3 coding DNA: TGTGCCAGCAGCCCAAAGTGGGGGAGGAACACTGAAGCTTTCTTT. This sequence encodes CASSPKWGRNTEAFF.

This chain joins TRBV20-1 and TRBJ1-2; D is perhaps TRBD1 (6 bases). V was cut by 1 base and J by 4 bases, with 10 bases left in between. CDR1 is DFQATT and CDR2 is SNEGSKA in the germline V gene (reference sequence). The CDR3 is 13 residues long. For the CDR3, the DNA is TGCAGTGCTAGAGGAGGGGGTAGCTATGGCTACACCTTC. As protein: CSARGGGSYGYTF.

In its sample, this clonotype was seen a few times. This chain connects TRBV5-1 to TRBJ1-2; TRBD1 aligns across 9 bases. The CDR3 spans 15 residues. Unmatched junction bases numbered 6, after V lost 4 bases and J lost 2 bases. Per germline, CDR1 SGHRS and CDR2 YFSETQ. The CDR3 reads CASSLRTGDNYGYTF. The CDR3 coding sequence is TGCGCCAGCAGCCTAAGGACAGGGGACAACTATGGCTACACCTTC.

This chain joins TRBV4-2 and TRBJ1-1; no definite D call. V lost 0 bases to trimming and J lost 1 base, with 12 bases between them. Germline V gene lookup returns CDR1 LGHNA and CDR2 YNFKEQ. The CDR3 runs 16 residues. CDR3 amino acids: CASSQEVGASNTEAFF. In DNA form, the CDR3 reads TGTGCCAGCAGCCAAGAAGTGGGCGCTTCGAACACTGAAGCTTTCTTT.

The chain links TRBV12-3 or TRBV12-4 to TRBJ2-1, with 13 bases matching TRBD2. This CDR3 is 15 amino acids long. Germline trimming cut 6 bases from V and 7 bases from J; bases unmatched to any gene: 6. The CDR3 loop is CASSTSGGANNEQFF. Written as DNA, the CDR3 is TGTGCCAGCAGCACTAGCGGGGGGGCCAATAATGAGCAGTTCTTC.

The sample holds a few counts of this clonotype. The chain recombines TRBV14 with TRBJ2-3; TRBD2 is a possible D gene (6 bases). In germline, CDR1 is SGHDN, CDR2 FVKESK. CDR3 size: 13 residues. V was cut by 3 bases and J by 10 bases, with 14 bases left in between. This CDR3 is CASSQDYPSPQYF. CDR3 DNA: TGTGCCAGCAGCCAGGACTACCCAAGTCCGCAGTATTTT.

Worth noting for this clonotype: Mismatch with germline at one junction end may stem from a read error. This chain joins TRBV20-1 and TRBJ2-5, with a possible D match to TRBD1 (6 bases). The last part of the DNA fits TRBJ2-7 better; the J call may be wrong. The germline gives CDR1 DFQATT, CDR2 SNEGSKA (reference sequence). CDR3 length equals 14 residues. This chain's CDR3 is CSARAAGESCEQYF. The DNA of the CDR3 is TGCAGTGCTAGGGCGGCAGGGGAGTCCTGCGAGCAGTACTTC.

As regards this clonotype: One end of the junction is discordant with germline, which a read error may explain. The V and J genes are TRBV14 and TRBJ2-1; D is ambiguous. This CDR3 spans 13 amino acids. The germline gives CDR1 SGHDN, CDR2 FVKESK. The CDR3 sequence is CTSSGQAHNEQFF. In DNA form, the CDR3 reads TGTACCAGCAGTGGCCAGGCGCACAATGAGCAGTTCTTC.

This clonotype has a handful of counts. V and J are TRBV20-1 and TRBJ1-2; tentatively, D is TRBD1 (5 bases). The CDR3 is made up of 14 amino acids. V lost 5 bases to trimming and J lost 2 bases, with 15 bases between them. CDR1 DFQATT and CDR2 SNEGSKA come from the germline V gene (reference sequence). The CDR3 is CSAPQDKWNYGYTF. In DNA form, the CDR3 reads TGCAGTGCTCCCCAGGACAAATGGAACTATGGCTACACCTTC.

The chain couples TRBV19 to TRBJ1-1; unclear D gene. Germline V gene lookup returns CDR1 LNHDA and CDR2 SQIVND (reference sequence). The length of the CDR3 is 13 residues. Trimming stripped 1 base from V and 7 bases from J, with 10 bases between. CDR3 nucleotide sequence: TGTGCCAGTAGTATAGTCCCGGGGAGTGAAGCTTTCTTT. Its translation: CASSIVPGSEAFF.

This rearrangement joins TRBV4-3 to TRBJ1-2, with a possible D match to TRBD1 (6 bases). V lost 0 bases and J 6 bases, leaving 17 bases between the germline ends. The length of the CDR3 is 16 residues. Germline V CDR1 and CDR2: LGHNA, YSLEER. The CDR3 nucleotides read TGCGCCAGCAGCCAAGAGAGAGGACAGCTCTTCCATGGCTACACCTTC. It yields the protein CASSQERGQLFHGYTF.

The CDR3 here is CASSYARSSYEQYF. CDR3 DNA sequence: TGTGCCAGCAGTTACGCCAGAAGCTCCTACGAGCAGTACTTC. The chain employs TRBV6-2 or TRBV6-3 and TRBJ2-7; D uncertain. Trimming took off 2 bases at V and 0 bases at J, with 8 bases between the two ends. Germline CDR1 reads MNHEY; CDR2 reads SVGEGT. This CDR3 is 14 amino acids long.

The sample holds a few counts of this clonotype. The chain has TRBV7-9 and TRBJ1-4; 9 nucleotides match TRBD1. Germline-derived CDR1 and CDR2 are SEHNR and FQNEAQ (reference sequence). The trim removed 4 bases at V and 5 bases at J, leaving 8 bases unmatched. The CDR3 runs to 16 residues. CDR3 region: CASSSSRTGENEKLFF. CDR3 DNA sequence: TGTGCCAGCAGCTCCAGTCGGACAGGGGAGAATGAAAAACTGTTTTTT.

Details on this clonotype: The junction departs from germline at one end; a sequencing error may be responsible. The chain has TRBV12-5 and TRBJ2-1; weak D call: TRBD2 (5 bases). The CDR3 totals 18 residues. Germline values: CDR1 LGHNT, CDR2 FRNRAP. CDR3 protein: CASGLVEVGLGYYNGQFF. CDR3 nucleotide sequence: TGTGCTAGTGGTTTGGTAGAAGTCGGACTCGGATACTACAATGGGCAGTTCTTC. Full variable domain (outside the CDR3, taken from reference TRBV12-5 and TRBJ2-1): DARVTQTPRHKVTEMGQEVTMRCQPILGHNTVFWYRQTMMQGLELLAYFRNRAPLDDSGMPKDRFSAEMPDATLATLKIQPSEPRDSAVYFCASGLVEVGLGYYNGQFFGPGTRLTVL.

This clonotype appeared a few times. V gene TRBV5-1 combines with J gene TRBJ2-3; a weak D match, TRBD2 (7 bases). Germline V gives CDR1 SGHRS, CDR2 YFSETQ. This CDR3 contains 15 residues. Trimming stripped 4 bases from V and 4 bases from J, with 16 bases between. CDR3 nucleotides: TGCGCCAGCAGCGGGGGCGGGGGCGGTGCAGATACGCAGTATTTT. This gives the protein CASSGGGGGADTQYF.

To note about this clonotype: This may be a read error, as it is one base from a much larger clone. The V and J genes are TRBV27 and TRBJ2-3; TRBD2 matches 8 bases. CDR3 length: 15 residues. J lost 4 bases, V lost 4 bases, and 7 bases had no gene match. In germline, CDR1 is MNHEY, CDR2 SMNVEV (reference sequence). This CDR3 is CASSSLGRDPDTQYF. Here the CDR3 DNA reads TGTGCCAGCAGTTCCCTCGGGAGGGATCCAGATACGCAGTATTTT.

The chain links TRBV27 to TRBJ1-1; D is unresolved. CDR1 MNHEY and CDR2 SMNVEV come from the germline V gene (reference sequence). Trimming pared 5 bases from V and 4 bases from J, leaving 17 bases between. This CDR3 comprises 15 residues. The CDR3 bases are TGTGCCAGCAGTCCTCTCGGAGTGGGGATCACTGAAGCTTTCTTT. Translation gives CASSPLGVGITEAFF.

The chain carries TRBV9 and TRBJ2-7; 9 positions agree with TRBD2. Unmatched junction bases numbered 16, after V lost 5 bases and J lost 7 bases. The V gene's germline CDR1 is SGDLS and CDR2 YYNGEE. The CDR3 runs to 16 residues. CDR3 residues: CASSRTTSGIGNEQYF. The CDR3 coding sequence is TGTGCCAGCAGTCGGACGACTAGCGGTATTGGAAATGAGCAGTACTTC.

The chain has TRBV5-1 and TRBJ2-7; no firm D call. CDR3 length: 14 residues. Germline V gives CDR1 SGHRS, CDR2 YFSETQ. Deletions cut 5 bases from V and 2 bases from J, with 14 bases between. CDR3 protein: CASRPGGSPYEQYF. The CDR3 DNA reads as TGCGCCAGCAGACCCGGTGGGTCACCCTACGAGCAGTACTTC.

This clonotype was seen a handful of times. The chain has TRBV3-1 and TRBJ2-1, with 15 bases fitting TRBD2. V was pared by 5 bases and J by 8 bases, with 22 bases of the junction left unmatched. CDR1 is LGHDT, CDR2 YNNKEL, per germline (reference sequence). The CDR3 spans 21 residues. The CDR3 spells CASSSPRRFGLAGGLKDEQFF. The CDR3 DNA reads TGTGCCAGCAGCTCTCCCCGAAGGTTTGGACTAGCGGGGGGGCTAAAGGATGAGCAGTTCTTC.

This clonotype has more than one count but fewer than ten. This chain connects TRBV29-1 to TRBJ1-2, with D uncertain. The CDR3 sequence is 13 residues long. Germline CDR1 SQVTM, CDR2 ANQGSEA. Trimming cost V 4 bases and J 1 base, with 10 bases left between them. The CDR3 region has the DNA TGCAGCGTTGCCCTCTCAGATAACTATGGCTACACCTTC. The encoded protein is CSVALSDNYGYTF.

This clonotype occurred a few times. V is TRBV9 and J is TRBJ2-1; perhaps TRBD2 as D (6 bases). The CDR3 spans 13 residues. The germline gives CDR1 SGDLS, CDR2 YYNGEE. V was cut by 0 bases and J by 10 bases, with 11 bases left in between. The CDR3 coding sequence is TGTGCCAGCAGCGTAGCGGGGGATTCCGAGCAGTTCTTC. Translated, it gives CASSVAGDSEQFF.

This chain connects TRBV28 to TRBJ2-5, with a possible D match to TRBD2 (6 bases). The CDR3 sequence is 15 residues long. From germline, CDR1 is MDHEN and CDR2 SYDVKM. V was cut by 11 bases and J by 5 bases, with 24 bases left in between. The CDR3 DNA reads TGTGCCTCCTCCCGGACTATCACAAGGGAGGAGACCCAGTACTTC. This gives the protein CASSRTITREETQYF.

CDR3 residues: CSARDVGTHDTQYF. CDR3 nucleotides: TGCAGTGCTAGAGATGTAGGGACCCACGATACGCAGTATTTT. The V and J genes are TRBV20-1 and TRBJ2-3, with D perhaps given as TRBD1 or TRBD2 (5 bases each). Trimming left V 0 bases short and J 6 bases short, with 13 bases between. Germline V lookup: CDR1 DFQATT, CDR2 SNEGSKA (reference sequence). This CDR3 spans 14 amino acids.

In its sample, this clonotype was seen a few times. The chain carries TRBV4-1 and TRBJ2-1; D not resolved. Trimming pared 5 bases from V and 9 bases from J, leaving 20 bases between. CDR3 length: 15 residues. Germline-derived CDR1 and CDR2 are MGHRA and YSYEKL. The chain's CDR3 is CASSYAPGPTIEQFF. The CDR3 DNA is TGCGCCAGCAGCTATGCACCAGGACCCACAATTGAGCAGTTCTTC.

The chain carries TRBV3-1 and TRBJ1-2; D is undetermined. V lost 0 bases to trimming and J lost 7 bases, with 9 bases between them. Germline V gene data show CDR1 as LGHDT and CDR2 as YNNKEL (reference sequence). This CDR3 has 13 amino acids. In nucleotides, the CDR3 is TGTGCCAGCAGCCAAGAAGTAGGGCCTGGCTACACCTTC. It translates to CASSQEVGPGYTF.